Described below is a single T cell receptor beta chain sequence and its context. The antigen remains undetermined. This specimen comes from a study of T cells expressing NK-cell markers. Beta-chain TCR cDNA was generated via 5'RACE template switching with UMIs. TCRdb re-called the 5' RACE reads, yielding one record per CDR3 amino acid sequence without DNA. Listed are 500,000 to 700,000 distinct CDR3 sequences; under 4.5% falls within the top ten. The CDR3 runs 19 residues. From germline, CDR1 is SEHNR and CDR2 FQNEAQ (reference sequence). Points from the study as a whole: It was still unclear whether expanded NKG2C+ T cell clones were HCMV specific.

The genes are TRBV7-9 and TRBJ2-7; TCRdb's assignment of TRBD2 cannot be checked, as there is no DNA. The specimen sequenced was blood T cells: a sorted CD56 or NKG2C T cell subset, CD4+ or CD8+ T cells, or bulk PBMC T cells (not recorded which). The sequence was obtained from a man aged 18 to 29 in good health. CDR3 region: CASSFPEVSPTSGSDEQYF.